Here is one T cell receptor beta chain with its context. Its specific antigen is unknown. No much larger clone is present one base from it, and per-base qualities are unavailable. The data derive from a study of T cell changes during pregnancy in multiple sclerosis (dated by TCRdb to the late 2010s). Notes on the research overall: In women with multiple sclerosis, the researchers looked at how the T cell repertoire shifted as pregnancy progressed.

The protocol used for the library was the immunoSEQ multiplex PCR assay. TCRdb holds this immuneACCESS table with in-frame rearrangements only. Some clones are missing; in checked studies, unresolved V genes explain under half, and the rest has no known cause. The sample table holds some 80,000 clones, of which over 80% were seen once. The top ten hold over 0.8% of the sample. The CDR3 spans 16 residues, from the cysteine through the phenylalanine. Just the 48-base CDR3 DNA is kept, in frame starting at base 1. CDR1 MNHEY and CDR2 SVGAGI were looked up in the germline V gene. The trim is 0 bases for V and 2 bases for J, with a gap of 13 bases between the germline ends.

The chain employs TRBV6-5 and TRBJ2-5; tentative D gene TRBD2, with 6 bases matching. The sequenced sample was peripheral blood, obtained in the first trimester of pregnancy. This sequence was found in a female donor with multiple sclerosis, enrolled in a pregnancy study. The nucleotide sequence reads TGTGCCAGCAGTTACTCGCGGGGCCGGGGGCAAGAGACCCAGTACTTC. Its amino acids are CASSYSRGRGQETQYF.